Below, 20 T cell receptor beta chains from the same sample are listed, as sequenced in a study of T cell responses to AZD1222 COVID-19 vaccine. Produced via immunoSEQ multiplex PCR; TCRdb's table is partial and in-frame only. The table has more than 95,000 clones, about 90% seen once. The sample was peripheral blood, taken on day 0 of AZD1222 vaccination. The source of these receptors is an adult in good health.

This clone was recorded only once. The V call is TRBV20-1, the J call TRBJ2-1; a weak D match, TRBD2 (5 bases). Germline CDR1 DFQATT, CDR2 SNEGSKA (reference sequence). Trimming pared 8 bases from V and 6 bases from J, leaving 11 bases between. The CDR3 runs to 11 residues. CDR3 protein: CSTLRGNEQFF. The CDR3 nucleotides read TGCAGTACCTTACGGGGCAATGAGCAGTTCTTC.

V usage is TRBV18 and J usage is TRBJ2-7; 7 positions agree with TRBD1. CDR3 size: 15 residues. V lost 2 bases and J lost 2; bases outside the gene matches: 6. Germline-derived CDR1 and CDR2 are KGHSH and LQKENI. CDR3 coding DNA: TGTGCCAGCTCACCAACAGGGGACCGTACCTACGAGCAGTACTTC. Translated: CASSPTGDRTYEQYF.

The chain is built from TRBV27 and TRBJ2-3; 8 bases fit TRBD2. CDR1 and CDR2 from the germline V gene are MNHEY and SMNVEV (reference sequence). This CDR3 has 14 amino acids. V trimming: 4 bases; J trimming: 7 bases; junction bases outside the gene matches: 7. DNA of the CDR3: TGTGCCAGCAGTTATTCCGGGGGGGTGTATACGCAGTATTTT. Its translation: CASSYSGGVYTQYF.

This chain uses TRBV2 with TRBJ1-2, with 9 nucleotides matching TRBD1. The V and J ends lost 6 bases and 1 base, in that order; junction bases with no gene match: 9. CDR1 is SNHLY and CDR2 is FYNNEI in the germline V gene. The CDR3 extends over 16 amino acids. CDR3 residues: CASSPTGGLGNYGYTF. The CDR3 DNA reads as TGTGCCAGCAGCCCGACAGGGGGTCTGGGTAACTATGGCTACACCTTC.

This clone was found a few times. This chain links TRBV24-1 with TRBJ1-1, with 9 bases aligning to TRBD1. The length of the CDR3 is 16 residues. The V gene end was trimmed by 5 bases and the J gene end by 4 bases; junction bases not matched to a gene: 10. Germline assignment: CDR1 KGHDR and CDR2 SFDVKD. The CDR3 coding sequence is TGTGCCACCAGTGCCCGAAACCGGGACAGGGTCACTGAAGCTTTCTTT. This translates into CATSARNRDRVTEAFF.

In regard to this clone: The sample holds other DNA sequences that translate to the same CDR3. CDR3 coding DNA: TGTGCCAGCTCACCACTAGCGGGGGCCACAGATACGCAGTATTTT. As protein: CASSPLAGATDTQYF. This chain uses TRBV18 with TRBJ2-3; 9 nucleotides line up with TRBD2. In germline, CDR1 is KGHSH, CDR2 LQKENI. The CDR3 is made up of 15 amino acids. V dropped 1 base and J dropped 2; count of bases not matched to a gene: 1. Full variable domain (remainder filled in from reference TRBV18 and TRBJ2-3): NAGVMQNPRHLVRRRGQEARLRCSPMKGHSHVYWYRQLPEEGLKFMVYLQKENIIDESGMPKERFSAEFPKEGPSILRIQQVVRGDSAAYFCASSPLAGATDTQYFGPGTRLTVL.

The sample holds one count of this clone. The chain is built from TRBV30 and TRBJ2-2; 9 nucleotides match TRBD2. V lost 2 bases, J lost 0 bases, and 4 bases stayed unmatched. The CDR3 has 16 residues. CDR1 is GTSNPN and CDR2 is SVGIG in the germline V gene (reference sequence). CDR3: CAWSPRTSANTGELFF. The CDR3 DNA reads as TGTGCCTGGAGTCCACGGACTAGCGCGAACACCGGGGAGCTGTTTTTT.

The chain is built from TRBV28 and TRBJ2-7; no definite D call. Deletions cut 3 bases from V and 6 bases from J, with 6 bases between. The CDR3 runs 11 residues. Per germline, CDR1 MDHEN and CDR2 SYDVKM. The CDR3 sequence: CASSFRAEQYF. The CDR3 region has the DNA TGTGCCAGCAGTTTCCGGGCCGAGCAGTACTTC.

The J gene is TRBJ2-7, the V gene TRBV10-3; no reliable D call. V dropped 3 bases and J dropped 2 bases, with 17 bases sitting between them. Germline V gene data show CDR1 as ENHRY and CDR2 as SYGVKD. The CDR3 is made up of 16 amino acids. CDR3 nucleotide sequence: TGTGCCATCAGTGACTCCGCTGCGATAGGACCCTACGAGCAGTACTTC. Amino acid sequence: CAISDSAAIGPYEQYF.

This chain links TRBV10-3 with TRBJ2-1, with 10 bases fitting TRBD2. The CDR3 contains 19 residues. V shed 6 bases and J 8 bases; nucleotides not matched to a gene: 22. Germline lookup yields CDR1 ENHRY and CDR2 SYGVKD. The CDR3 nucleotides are TGTGCCATCAGCGGTGGCCCCGTAGAGCGGGAGGGGCTCGTAGATGAGCAGTTCTTC. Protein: CAISGGPVEREGLVDEQFF.

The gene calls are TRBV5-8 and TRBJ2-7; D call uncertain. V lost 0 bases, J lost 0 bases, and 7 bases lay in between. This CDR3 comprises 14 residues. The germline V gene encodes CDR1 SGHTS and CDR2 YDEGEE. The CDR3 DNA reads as TGTGCCAGCAGCTTGGCGGGCCTCTCCTACGAGCAGTACTTC. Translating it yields CASSLAGLSYEQYF. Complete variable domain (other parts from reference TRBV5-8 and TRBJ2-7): EAGVTQSPTHLIKTRGQQATLRCSPISGHTSVYWYQQALGLGLQFLLWYDEGEERNRGNFPPRFSGRQFPNYSSELNVNALELEDSALYLCASSLAGLSYEQYFGPGTRLTVT.

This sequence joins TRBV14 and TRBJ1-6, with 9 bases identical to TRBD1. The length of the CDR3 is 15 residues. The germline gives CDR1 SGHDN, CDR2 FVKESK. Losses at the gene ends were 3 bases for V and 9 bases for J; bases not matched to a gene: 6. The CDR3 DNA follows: TGTGCCAGCAGCCAGAGAGGGACAGGGTCTTCACCCCTCCACTTT. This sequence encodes CASSQRGTGSSPLHF.

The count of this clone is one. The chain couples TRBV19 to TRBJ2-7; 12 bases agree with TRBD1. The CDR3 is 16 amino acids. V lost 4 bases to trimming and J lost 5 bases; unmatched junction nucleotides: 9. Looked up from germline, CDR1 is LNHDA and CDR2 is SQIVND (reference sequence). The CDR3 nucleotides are TGTGCCAGTAGTAACTTCATCCGGGACAGGGGGCACGAGCAGTACTTC. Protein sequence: CASSNFIRDRGHEQYF.

CDR3 loop: CASSLSGNQPQHF. The CDR3, as DNA: TGTGCCAGCAGCTTAAGTGGGAATCAGCCCCAGCATTTT. This rearrangement joins TRBV7-8 to TRBJ1-5; D not resolved. The CDR3 has 13 residues. Trimming cost V 2 bases and J 4 bases, with 6 bases left between them. Germline CDR1 reads SGHVS; CDR2 reads FQNEAQ.

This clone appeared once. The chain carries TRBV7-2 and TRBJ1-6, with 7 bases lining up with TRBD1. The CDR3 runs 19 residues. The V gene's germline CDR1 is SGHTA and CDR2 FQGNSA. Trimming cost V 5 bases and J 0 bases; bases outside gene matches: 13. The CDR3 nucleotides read TGTGCCAGCAGCACACAACCGGGACAGTGGAGCTCCTATAATTCACCCCTCCACTTT. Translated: CASSTQPGQWSSYNSPLHF.

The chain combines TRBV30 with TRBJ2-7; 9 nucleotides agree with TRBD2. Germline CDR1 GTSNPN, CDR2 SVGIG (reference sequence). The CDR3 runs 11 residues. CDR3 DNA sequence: TGTGCAGTAGCGGGGGTAGAAGAGCAGTACTTC. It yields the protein CAVAGVEEQYF.

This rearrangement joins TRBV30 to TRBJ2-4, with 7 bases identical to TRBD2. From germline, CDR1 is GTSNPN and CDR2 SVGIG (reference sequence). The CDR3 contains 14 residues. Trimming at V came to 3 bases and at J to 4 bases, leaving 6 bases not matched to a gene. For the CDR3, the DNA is TGTGCCTGGAGACCCGGGACTACAAAAAACATTCAGTACTTC. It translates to CAWRPGTTKNIQYF.

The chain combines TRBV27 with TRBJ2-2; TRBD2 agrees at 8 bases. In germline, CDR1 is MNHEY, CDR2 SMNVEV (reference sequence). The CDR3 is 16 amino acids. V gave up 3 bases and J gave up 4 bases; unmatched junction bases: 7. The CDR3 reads CASSFRAGGGTGELFF. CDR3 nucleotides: TGTGCCAGCAGTTTTAGGGCGGGAGGAGGCACCGGGGAGCTGTTTTTT.

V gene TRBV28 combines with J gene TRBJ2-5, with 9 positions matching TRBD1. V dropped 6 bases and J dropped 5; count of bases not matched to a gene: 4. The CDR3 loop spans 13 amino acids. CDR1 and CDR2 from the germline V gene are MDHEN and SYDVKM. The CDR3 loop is CASSPDRGETQYF. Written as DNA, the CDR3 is TGTGCCAGCAGCCCGGACAGGGGTGAGACCCAGTACTTC.

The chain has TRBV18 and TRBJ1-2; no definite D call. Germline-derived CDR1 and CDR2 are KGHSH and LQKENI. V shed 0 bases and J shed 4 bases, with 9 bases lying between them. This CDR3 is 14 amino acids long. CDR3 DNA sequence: TGTGCCAGCTCACCACCAACAGAGCTCTATGGCTACACCTTC. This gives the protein CASSPPTELYGYTF.